This T cell receptor (beta chain) is from a study of cytomegalovirus exposure and HLA in healthy donors. The study, taken as a whole, reports: A later analysis associated 15,000 or so TCR beta sequences with HLA alleles at a 0.05 false discovery rate. In a later analysis, a missense DCLRE1C variant was linked to TCR beta V- and J-gene trimming. Presence/absence analysis assumed near-uniform sequencing depth across donors.

Researchers ran the PCR with 60 Vbeta and 13 Jbeta primers. Produced via immunoSEQ multiplex PCR; TCRdb's table is partial and in-frame only. The table lists tens of thousands of clones, about 63% of them singletons. This clone was observed a handful of times. Its antigen is undetermined. Trimming took 4 bases from V and 0 from J, leaving 16 bases between them. Germline CDR1 and CDR2: SGHRS and YFSETQ. This CDR3 region has 16 residues. This sequence joins TRBV5-1 and TRBJ2-5, with a possible D match to TRBD1 (5 bases). This TCR was sampled from a woman in her twenties or thirties in good health and CMV-seronegative. Sequenced material: PBMCs. The CDR3 here is CASSIQKRQHQETQYF. CDR3 DNA: TGCGCCAGCAGCATTCAAAAAAGACAGCACCAAGAGACCCAGTACTTC.